This entry describes one T cell receptor (beta chain). Profiling relied on immunoSEQ multiplex PCR, and the TCRdb table lists in-frame clones only, not all of them. The sample shows 200,000 to 250,000 clones, 88% of them seen only once. Germline-derived CDR1 and CDR2 are MDHEN and SYDVKM. The CDR3 extends over 11 amino acids. V gave up 8 bases and J gave up 10 bases, with 12 bases separating them. This sample was taken from a study of blood T cell repertoires in COVID-19. Background on the study: The samples span acute and convalescent COVID-19 from the United States, Italy and Spain.

The sequence derives from a man aged 18 to 29 with active or convalescent COVID-19. Material for sequencing was peripheral blood. The chain is built from TRBV28 and TRBJ2-1, with D perhaps matching TRBD2 (5 bases). Here the CDR3 reads CASGDSGEQFF. DNA of the CDR3: TGTGCCAGCGGGGATTCGGGGGAGCAGTTCTTC.